The 27 T cell receptor beta chains listed next were all sequenced from one sample in a study of blood T cells in healthy people across ages. A sample-barcoded 5' primer and a J-beta primer mix were used in a second PCR of roughly 7 to 12 cycles. MiXCR, run by TCRdb on the 5' RACE reads, gives a single entry per CDR3 protein. The sample comprises about 800,000 distinct CDR3 sequences, 20% to 25% of which are singletons, and more than 3% rests with the top ten. The sample was also reused in another study, on T cells of mothers and their children.

What was sequenced was blood. These receptors all come from a boy younger than 18 in good health.

The chain couples TRBV12-3 or TRBV12-4 to TRBJ1-1; no clear D gene. The CDR3 length is 13 residues. V dropped 5 bases and J dropped 8 bases, with 15 bases sitting between them. The CDR3 region is CASSPDRPMEAFF. DNA of the CDR3: TGTGCCAGCAGTCCGGACCGACCTATGGAAGCTTTCTTT.

The V call is TRBV9, the J call TRBJ2-5; a weak D match, TRBD2 (6 bases). The DNA end is more similar to TRBJ2-7, so the J call may be wrong. CDR1 and CDR2 from the germline V gene are SGDLS and YYNGEE. The CDR3 consists of 13 residues. CDR3 sequence: CASRSGLTYEQYF. The CDR3 DNA reads as TGTGCCAGCAGGAGCGGGCTTACCTACGAGCAGTACTTC.

The genes are TRBV20-1 and TRBJ1-1; D unresolved. Germline CDR1 is DFQATT and CDR2 is SNEGSKA (reference sequence). The CDR3 covers 14 residues. V was cut by 3 bases and J by 0 bases, with 11 bases left in between. The CDR3: CSARDSTLNTEAFF. CDR3 bases: TGCAGTGCTAGGGACTCAACGTTGAACACTGAAGCTTTCTTT.

J is TRBJ1-1 and V is TRBV20-1, with TRBD1 matching 9 bases. With 6 bases clipped from V and 5 bases from J, the junction kept 7 bases outside the gene matches. The CDR3 contains 13 residues. Germline values: CDR1 DFQATT, CDR2 SNEGSKA (reference sequence). CDR3 in amino acids: CSAYRGLNTEAFF. CDR3 DNA sequence: TGCAGTGCATACAGGGGGCTAAATACTGAAGCTTTCTTT.

This clonotype was detected only once. The junction departs from germline at one end; a sequencing error may be responsible. The chain couples TRBV5-1 to TRBJ1-5, with D tentatively TRBD1 (6 bases). The germline CDR1 and CDR2 sequences are SGHRS and YFSETQ. The CDR3 totals 16 residues. CDR3 nucleotides: TGCGCCAGCAGCTTGGATGGGGGGGCAGGCAATCAGACCCAGCATTTT. The encoded protein is CASSLDGGAGNQTQHF.

This clonotype was counted only a few times. The V gene is TRBV20-1, the J gene TRBJ2-6; the D is unclear. The germline V and J ends were trimmed by 0 bases and 0 bases, with 12 bases remaining between them. Germline CDR1 and CDR2: DFQATT and SNEGSKA (reference sequence). The CDR3 consists of 17 residues. CDR3 in DNA: TGCAGTGCTAGAGATGTCAGGTACCCCTCTGGGGCCAACGTCCTGACTTTC. Translated: CSARDVRYPSGANVLTF.

This clonotype was seen a handful of times. V and J are TRBV6-2 or TRBV6-3 and TRBJ2-7, with D tentatively TRBD1 (5 bases). The CDR3 length is 14 residues. Trimming stripped 0 bases from V and 3 bases from J, with 9 bases between. CDR1 is MNHEY and CDR2 is SVGEGT in the germline V gene. The CDR3 loop is CASSYSGDYYEQYF. CDR3 nucleotide sequence: TGTGCCAGCAGTTACTCAGGGGATTACTACGAGCAGTACTTC.

The table lists this clonotype with a few counts. The chain combines TRBV7-2 with TRBJ1-1; D is perhaps TRBD1 (5 bases). V was clipped by 5 bases and J by 1 base, with 11 bases between them. Germline V gives CDR1 SGHTA, CDR2 FQGNSA. CDR3 length: 14 amino acids. DNA for the CDR3: TGTGCCAGCAGCCCTATTAGGGGGAACACTGAAGCTTTCTTT. Protein sequence: CASSPIRGNTEAFF.

The chain's CDR3 is CASSPRDRGGNIQYF. DNA of the CDR3: TGTGCCAGCAGCCCAAGGGACAGGGGAGGAAACATTCAGTACTTC. The chain links TRBV3-1 to TRBJ2-4; 10 nucleotides match TRBD1. Losses at the gene ends were 4 bases for V and 6 bases for J; bases not matched to a gene: 6. CDR1 and CDR2 from the germline V gene are LGHDT and YNNKEL (reference sequence). The CDR3 extends over 15 amino acids.

This rearrangement joins TRBV18 to TRBJ2-1; TRBD2 agrees at 10 bases. J was trimmed by 4 bases and V by 3 bases; bases with no gene match: 6. This CDR3 has 16 amino acids. In germline, CDR1 is KGHSH, CDR2 LQKENI. Here the CDR3 DNA reads TGTGCCAGCTCACCCAAAGCGGGAGGGACATACAATGAGCAGTTCTTC. Protein sequence: CASSPKAGGTYNEQFF. Supplemented by reference TRBV18 and TRBJ2-1, the full variable domain reads NAGVMQNPRHLVRRRGQEARLRCSPMKGHSHVYWYRQLPEEGLKFMVYLQKENIIDESGMPKERFSAEFPKEGPSILRIQQVVRGDSAAYFCASSPKAGGTYNEQFFGPGTRLTVL.

The rearrangement links TRBV6-2 or TRBV6-3 to TRBJ1-5; no reliable D call. The CDR3 loop spans 16 amino acids. CDR1 is MNHEY, CDR2 SVGEGT, per germline. V lost 6 bases to trimming and J lost 1 base, with 16 bases between them. CDR3 DNA: TGTGCCAGCAGCCGGGGAAGTGCTAGGAGCAATCAGCCCCAGCATTTT. This codes for CASSRGSARSNQPQHF.

This clonotype was observed once. The chain uses TRBV6-7 and TRBJ2-7, with unresolved D. TRBV6-7 is an ORF for which the function is uncertain. The CDR3 is 14 amino acids. V was clipped by 2 bases and J by 6 bases, with 14 bases between them. The CDR3 DNA follows: TGTGCCAGCAGTTACGTTCGACTCCCGTTCGAGCAGTACTTC. It yields the protein CASSYVRLPFEQYF.

CDR3 loop: CASSVGEVETQYF. CDR3 DNA: TGTGCCAGCAGCGTAGGAGAAGTAGAGACCCAGTACTTC. This rearrangement joins TRBV9 to TRBJ2-5, with D uncertain. The germline CDR1 and CDR2 sequences are SGDLS and YYNGEE. Trimming shortened V by 0 bases and J by 4 bases, and 7 bases separated the two germline ends. The length of the CDR3 is 13 residues.

V and J are TRBV5-1 and TRBJ1-2; possibly TRBD1 for D (6 bases). This CDR3 region has 14 residues. The germline V gene has CDR1 SGHRS and CDR2 YFSETQ. V was shortened by 4 bases and J by 4 bases, with 14 bases between the two germline ends. CDR3 sequence (DNA): TGCGCCAGCAGCCCACAGGGAATCCTCTATGGCTACACCTTC. It codes for CASSPQGILYGYTF.

This clonotype was recorded many times. The rearrangement joins TRBV19 to TRBJ2-7; D not certain. V was trimmed by 5 bases and J by 4 bases, leaving 12 bases between them. This CDR3 spans 13 amino acids. CDR1 and CDR2 from the germline V gene are LNHDA and SQIVND (reference sequence). The DNA of the CDR3 is TGTGCCAGTAGTTACCAGCTCGGGTACGAGCAGTACTTC. Residues: CASSYQLGYEQYF.

In regard to this clonotype: Germline is not matched at one junction end, which may reflect a read error. This rearrangement joins TRBV28 to TRBJ2-4, with D perhaps TRBD1 (7 bases). The CDR3 spans 13 residues. Germline V gene sequence: CDR1 MDHEN, CDR2 SYDVKM. The DNA for the CDR3 is TGTGCCAGCAGCCCCGCGGGACAGTTAAGGGTGGACTTC. Residues: CASSPAGQLRVDF.

V usage is TRBV6-2 or TRBV6-3 and J usage is TRBJ1-2; D uncertain. The germline V gene has CDR1 MNHEY and CDR2 SVGEGT. The CDR3 is 16 amino acids. Trimming left V 0 bases short and J 4 bases short, with 15 bases between. CDR3 sequence reads: CASSYSLLGSGYGYTF. CDR3 DNA: TGTGCCAGCAGTTACTCGCTTCTGGGTTCGGGCTATGGCTACACCTTC.

The chain couples TRBV7-2 to TRBJ2-7; 9 nucleotides line up with TRBD2. Germline V gives CDR1 SGHTA, CDR2 FQGNSA. The CDR3 runs 14 residues. V gave up 1 base and J gave up 7 bases; unmatched junction bases: 5. The CDR3 loop is CASSLDLAGYEQYF. DNA for the CDR3: TGTGCCAGCAGCTTAGATCTAGCGGGGTATGAGCAGTACTTC.

The chain combines TRBV7-8 with TRBJ2-1; TRBD1 matches 8 bases. V was clipped by 2 bases and J by 6 bases; unmatched bases: 9. The CDR3 totals 16 residues. Germline CDR1 reads SGHVS; CDR2 reads FQNEAQ. The CDR3 DNA sequence: TGTGCCAGCAGCTTATTGAGGACAGGGAAAGCCAATGAGCAGTTCTTC. Translating it yields CASSLLRTGKANEQFF.

This chain uses TRBV4-2 with TRBJ1-4; 7 positions match TRBD1. CDR3 size: 15 residues. The germline gives CDR1 LGHNA, CDR2 YNFKEQ. Germline trimming cut 4 bases from V and 6 bases from J; bases unmatched to any gene: 8. The chain's CDR3 is CASSPAEGAHEKLFF. The DNA for the CDR3 is TGTGCCAGCAGCCCTGCCGAGGGGGCTCATGAAAAACTGTTTTTT.

This clonotype was detected only a few times. One end of the junction is discordant with germline, which a read error may explain. The V gene is TRBV28, the J gene TRBJ2-7; D is unresolved. This CDR3 contains 17 residues. In germline, CDR1 is MDHEN, CDR2 SYDVKM. The CDR3 here is CASSPPLYVSGTYEQYF. CDR3 nucleotide sequence: TGCGCCAGCAGCCCTCCCCTCTATGTATCCGGTACCTACGAGCAGTACTTC. The complete variable domain, with remaining parts taken from reference TRBV28 and TRBJ2-7, reads DVKVTQSSRYLVKRTGEKVFLECVQDMDHENMFWYRQDPGLGLRLIYFSYDVKMKEKGDIPEGYSVSREKKERFSLILESASTNQTSMYLCASSPPLYVSGTYEQYFGPGTRLTVT.

The rearrangement joins TRBV10-3 to TRBJ2-7, with 7 bases that match TRBD1. This CDR3 has 14 residues. V shed 2 bases, J shed 3 bases, and the junction held 4 bases outside the gene matches. Germline V gene sequence: CDR1 ENHRY, CDR2 SYGVKD. CDR3 DNA sequence: TGTGCCATCAGTGAGGGGGGACAGTTCTACGAGCAGTACTTC. This sequence encodes CAISEGGQFYEQYF.

DNA of the CDR3: TGCAGCGTTGCCAGTCAGGACAGGGGGATCTACGAGCAGTACTTC. Encoded protein: CSVASQDRGIYEQYF. The chain uses TRBV29-1 and TRBJ2-7, with 10 bases lining up with TRBD1. Germline V lookup: CDR1 SQVTM, CDR2 ANQGSEA. Unmatched junction bases numbered 9, after V lost 4 bases and J lost 3 bases. The CDR3 contains 15 residues.

The chain employs TRBV12-3 or TRBV12-4 and TRBJ2-3; D ambiguous. This CDR3 has 14 residues. With 10 bases removed from V and 3 bases from J, the gap between germline ends came to 17 bases. CDR3 in amino acids: CATKMKLTTDTQYF. The CDR3 nucleotides are TGTGCCACCAAAATGAAGTTAACAACAGATACGCAGTATTTT.

This rearrangement joins TRBV7-9 to TRBJ2-3, with D perhaps TRBD1 or TRBD2 (5 bases each). The germline gives CDR1 SEHNR, CDR2 FQNEAQ (reference sequence). This CDR3 has 13 amino acids. The V and J ends lost 4 bases and 3 bases respectively, with 8 bases between them. Written as DNA, the CDR3 is TGTGCCAGCAGCTGGGACCGAACAGATACGCAGTATTTT. As protein: CASSWDRTDTQYF.

This chain uses TRBV7-9 with TRBJ2-1, with D uncertain. From germline, CDR1 is SEHNR and CDR2 FQNEAQ (reference sequence). CDR3 length: 14 residues. V gave up 2 bases and J gave up 0 bases, with 5 bases separating them. The CDR3 here is CASSLIGSYNEQFF. Here the CDR3 DNA reads TGTGCCAGCAGCTTAATTGGCTCCTACAATGAGCAGTTCTTC.

The gene calls are TRBV29-1 and TRBJ1-2; D uncertain. This CDR3 contains 10 residues. Germline V gene sequence: CDR1 SQVTM, CDR2 ANQGSEA. Trimming shortened V by 3 bases and J by 5 bases, and 4 bases separated the two germline ends. As DNA, the CDR3 is TGCAGCGTTGACCCGTATGGCTACACCTTC. It encodes CSVDPYGYTF.